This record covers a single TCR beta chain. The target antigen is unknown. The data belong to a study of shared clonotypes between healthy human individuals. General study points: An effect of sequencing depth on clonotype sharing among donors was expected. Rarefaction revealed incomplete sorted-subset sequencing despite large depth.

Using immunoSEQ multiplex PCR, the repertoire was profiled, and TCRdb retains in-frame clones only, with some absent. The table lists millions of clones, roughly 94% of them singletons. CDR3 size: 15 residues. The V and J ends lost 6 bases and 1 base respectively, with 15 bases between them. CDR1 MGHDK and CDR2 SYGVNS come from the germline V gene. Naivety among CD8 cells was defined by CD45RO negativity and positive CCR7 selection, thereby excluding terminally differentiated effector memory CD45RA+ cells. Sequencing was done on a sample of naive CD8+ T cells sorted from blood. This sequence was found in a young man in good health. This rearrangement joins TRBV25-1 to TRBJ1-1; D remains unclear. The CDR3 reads CASSPPGEGNTEAFF. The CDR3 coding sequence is TGTGCCAGCAGCCCCCCGGGTGAAGGGAACACTGAAGCTTTCTTT. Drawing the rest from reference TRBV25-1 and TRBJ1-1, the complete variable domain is EADIYQTPRYLVIGTGKKITLECSQTMGHDKMYWYQQDPGMELHLIHYSYGVNSTEKGDLSSESTVSRIRTEHFPLTLESARPSHTSQYLCASSPPGEGNTEAFFGQGTRLTVV.